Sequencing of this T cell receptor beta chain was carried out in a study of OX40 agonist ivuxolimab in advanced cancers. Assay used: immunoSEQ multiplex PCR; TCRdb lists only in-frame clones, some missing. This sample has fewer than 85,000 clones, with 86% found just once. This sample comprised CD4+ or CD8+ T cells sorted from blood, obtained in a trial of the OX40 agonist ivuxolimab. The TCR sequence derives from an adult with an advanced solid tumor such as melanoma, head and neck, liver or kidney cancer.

The CDR3 DNA sequence: TGTGCCAGCAGCTTAGCGTCTTGGACGGGAGTACTCCCTTACGAGCAGTACTTC. Its translation is CASSLASWTGVLPYEQYF. The chain carries TRBV7-8 and TRBJ2-7; the D gene is possibly TRBD2 (6 bases). Between the trimmed V and J ends, which lost 0 bases and 4 bases, there was a span of 22 bases. Germline CDR1 SGHVS, CDR2 FQNEAQ. The CDR3 is 18 amino acids.